The 6 T cell receptor beta chains below all came from one sample that was sequenced in a study of blood T cell repertoires in COVID-19. Clones were read by immunoSEQ multiplex PCR, and TCRdb kept only the in-frame ones, dropping some. The table has some 190,000 clones, about four fifths seen once. Sequencing input: PBMCs or T cells enriched from blood (not recorded which). The receptors originated from a woman in her thirties who had been exposed to COVID-19.

This chain connects TRBV10-1 to TRBJ1-6; D unclear. Deletions cut 4 bases from V and 9 bases from J, with 10 bases between. CDR1 and CDR2 (germline): WNHNN, SYGVQD (reference sequence). The CDR3 consists of 13 residues. CDR3 in amino acids: CASSVQDGSPLHF. The CDR3, as DNA: TGCGCCAGCAGTGTCCAGGATGGTTCACCCCTCCACTTT.

The rearrangement joins TRBV4-1 to TRBJ1-5; D remains unclear. V gave up 0 bases and J gave up 4 bases, with 10 bases separating them. This CDR3 has 15 amino acids. Germline V CDR1 and CDR2: MGHRA, YSYEKL. The CDR3 coding sequence is TGCGCCAGCAGCCAAGATAACAATTTGAATCAGCCCCAGCATTTT. Protein sequence: CASSQDNNLNQPQHF.

This clone was recorded only once. This specimen includes other DNA sequences encoding the same CDR3. This chain joins TRBV6-2 or TRBV6-3 and TRBJ2-7; the D gene is possibly TRBD1 (6 bases). V lost 4 bases and J 1 base, leaving 14 bases between the germline ends. The CDR3 is 15 residues long. Per germline, CDR1 MNHEY and CDR2 SVGEGT. The CDR3 DNA reads TGTGCCAGCAGTTTCAGGGCAGGGGCATCCTACGAGCAGTACTTC. Its translation is CASSFRAGASYEQYF.

This chain links TRBV7-9 with TRBJ2-7, with a possible D match to TRBD1 (6 bases). Germline V gives CDR1 SEHNR, CDR2 FQNEAQ (reference sequence). Trimming pared 4 bases from V and 3 bases from J, leaving 16 bases between. The CDR3 sequence is 15 residues long. CDR3 protein: CASSSDSNSIYEQYF. CDR3 DNA sequence: TGTGCCAGCAGCTCGGACAGCAACTCGATCTACGAGCAGTACTTC.

The chain carries TRBV6-1 and TRBJ2-7; D possibly corresponds to TRBD1 (6 bases). There are 13 residues in the CDR3. V was clipped by 6 bases and J by 1 base, with 10 bases between them. Germline V lookup: CDR1 MNHNS, CDR2 SASEGT. CDR3 protein: CASSSGDSYEQYF. The CDR3, as DNA: TGTGCCAGCAGCTCAGGGGATTCCTACGAGCAGTACTTC.

The V and J genes are TRBV5-1 and TRBJ2-5; no reliable D call. The CDR3 is 13 residues long. Germline CDR1 reads SGHRS; CDR2 reads YFSETQ. Deletions cut 2 bases from V and 5 bases from J, with 10 bases between. The CDR3 nucleotides are TGCGCCAGCAGCTTCTCAGGCCCCGAGACCCAGTACTTC. Translated, it gives CASSFSGPETQYF.